Sequencing of this T cell receptor (beta chain) was carried out in a study of blood T cell repertoires in COVID-19. Study as a whole: PBMCs, B-cell-depleted T cells, or T cells were the source of the cDNA or gDNA that made up the material.

This CDR3 is 18 amino acids long. Germline CDR1 and CDR2: MNHEY and SVGEGT. V shed 2 bases and J 1 base; nucleotides not matched to a gene: 11. In the original processing: Nucleated cell counts were estimated from reference gene primer amplification. This table comes from immunoSEQ multiplex PCR, and its TCRdb copy is limited to in-frame clones, with some not included. That table supplies the V and J calls and clone size; D and trimming were determined from the DNA. The table lists about 190,000 clones, around nine tenths of them singletons. Specimen: peripheral blood. The TCR sequence derives from a woman between 18 and 29 years old who had recovered from COVID-19. This chain uses TRBV6-2 or TRBV6-3 with TRBJ1-5; TRBD1 matches at 7 bases. DNA of the CDR3: TGTGCCAGCAGTTACCCGAACCCCGGGACAGACAGCAATCAGCCCCAGCATTTT. This codes for CASSYPNPGTDSNQPQHF.